The text below deals with one TCR beta chain. This clonotype showed up many times. Its cognate antigen has yet to be identified. No base quality values were provided; no much bigger clone lies one nucleotide off. This sample was included in a study of T cell repertoires in cytomegalovirus infection (dated by TCRdb to between 2019 and 2020). Context from the whole study: Peptide stimulations targeted recently identified HLA-C-restricted CMV epitopes, whose presentation resists viral immunomodulation, together with well-studied HLA-B-restricted epitopes. The HLA type of each donor mattered for the analysis, because public TCR beta signatures pointed to carriage of CMV infection along with the matching HLA type. General conclusions and limits of the study: Cumulative frequency of public TCR beta family members discriminated carriers of CMV infection plus the relevant HLA type in this cohort and an independent roughly 350-donor cohort. In the ex vivo response, HLA-C-restricted CMV-specific TCR beta clonotypes were dominant, and in two of eight donors the single most frequent clonotype came from this HLA-C-restricted group.

Reads for this sample came from an Illumina HiSeq 1500. TCRdb reprocessed the public reads (quality trimming at Q25 with fastp, clone calling with MiXCR) and kept in-frame beta chains. Rows merge per CDR3 protein into single entries with the most common DNA and genes. For this sample the table gives 640,000 or so distinct CDR3 sequences, of which around 35% were detected only once. About 20% of the sample belongs to the ten largest clones. At the junction V is shortened by 5 bases and J by 0 bases, with 11 bases in between. The CDR3 covers 14 residues, taking in both the cysteine and the phenylalanine. Kept here is only the CDR3 DNA, which spans 42 bases and is read in frame from base 1. CDR1 and CDR2, looked up from the germline V gene, are SGHTA and FQGNSA. Interpreted using the paper, the treatment or condition label stands for: in vitro stimulation with specific CMV peptide epitopes to enrich CMV-specific T cells.

The clonotype comes from a human donor in good health (CMV status not recorded). Some clones in this sample may be carry-over from other donors' samples. The sample in question was cultured PBMCs, obtained from culture after CMV antigen stimulation. The rearranged segments are TRBV7-2 and TRBJ2-7; TRBD2 is a weak D gene call, 6 bases matching. The CDR3 has the sequence CASSVGGDSYEQYF. The nucleotides read TGTGCCAGCAGCGTGGGCGGGGACTCCTACGAGCAGTACTTC.